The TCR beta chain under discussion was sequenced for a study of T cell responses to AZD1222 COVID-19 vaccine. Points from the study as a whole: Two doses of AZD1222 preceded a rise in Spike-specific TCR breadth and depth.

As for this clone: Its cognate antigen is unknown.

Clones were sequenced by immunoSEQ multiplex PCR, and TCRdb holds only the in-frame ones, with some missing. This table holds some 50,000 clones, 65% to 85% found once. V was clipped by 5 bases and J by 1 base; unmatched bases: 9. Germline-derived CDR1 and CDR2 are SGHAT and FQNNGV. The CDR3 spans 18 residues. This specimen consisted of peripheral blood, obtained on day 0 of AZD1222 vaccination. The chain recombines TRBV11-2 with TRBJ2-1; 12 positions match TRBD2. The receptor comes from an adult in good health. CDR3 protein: CASSRLAGVVRSYNEQFF. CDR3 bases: TGTGCCAGCAGCCGACTAGCGGGAGTCGTAAGATCCTACAATGAGCAGTTCTTC.